What follows are 26 T cell receptor beta chains derived from one specimen sequenced in a study of cytomegalovirus exposure and HLA in healthy donors. The PCR made use of 60 Vbeta and 13 Jbeta primers. Assay: immunoSEQ multiplex PCR; the TCRdb copy retains only in-frame clones and omits some. This table holds about 200,000 clones, approximately 78% found once. Sequenced sample: PBMCs. These receptors originate from a woman in her forties or fifties in good health and CMV-seropositive.

V gene TRBV29-1 combines with J gene TRBJ2-3, with TRBD2 identical over 7 bases. This CDR3 has 12 residues. Germline V gene sequence: CDR1 SQVTM, CDR2 ANQGSEA. The trim removed 8 bases at V and 5 bases at J, leaving 7 bases unmatched. CDR3 sequence: CSSRLALDTQYF. The CDR3 DNA reads TGCAGCTCAAGACTAGCCTTAGATACGCAGTATTTT.

The V and J genes are TRBV2 and TRBJ1-2, with 9 bases identical to TRBD1. Germline lookup yields CDR1 SNHLY and CDR2 FYNNEI. The CDR3 length is 14 residues. Trimming cost V 6 bases and J 7 bases; bases outside gene matches: 9. This CDR3 reads CASSPGQGSAGYTF. CDR3 sequence (DNA): TGTGCCAGCAGCCCCGGACAGGGGAGTGCTGGCTACACCTTC.

CDR3 nucleotides: TGTGCCAGCAGTTTATCGGAGGACCCCACAGATACGCAGTATTTT. Its translation: CASSLSEDPTDTQYF. The chain is built from TRBV27 and TRBJ2-3; D possibly corresponds to TRBD2 (5 bases). V was shortened by 0 bases and J by 2 bases, with 9 bases between the two germline ends. This CDR3 region has 15 residues. Per the germline V gene, CDR1 is MNHEY and CDR2 is SMNVEV (reference sequence).

This clone occurred once. V and J are TRBV5-3 and TRBJ1-3, with D perhaps matching TRBD1 (6 bases). Being an ORF, TRBV5-3 has a function that is uncertain. The V end lost 0 bases, the J end lost 0 bases, and 13 bases lay between the germline ends. The CDR3 consists of 17 residues. CDR3 DNA: TGTGCCAGAAGCTTGGCGGACAGCCGACTCTCTGGAAACACCATATATTTT. It yields the protein CARSLADSRLSGNTIYF.

The V call is TRBV28, the J call TRBJ2-1; possibly TRBD1 for D (6 bases). Trimming pared 3 bases from V and 8 bases from J, leaving 14 bases between. Per the germline V gene, CDR1 is MDHEN and CDR2 is SYDVKM. The CDR3 runs 14 residues. The CDR3 protein is CASSFDAYRDEQFF. CDR3 sequence (DNA): TGTGCCAGCAGTTTTGACGCCTACAGGGATGAGCAGTTCTTC.

V is TRBV29-1 and J is TRBJ2-5; TRBD2 matches at 15 bases. The CDR3 runs to 15 residues. Germline lookup yields CDR1 SQVTM and CDR2 ANQGSEA. J lost 1 base, V lost 6 bases, and 3 bases had no gene match. The CDR3 is CSVRTSGRAQETQYF. DNA for the CDR3: TGCAGCGTGCGGACTAGCGGGAGGGCCCAAGAGACCCAGTACTTC.

The chain carries TRBV6-5 and TRBJ1-1; D gene uncertain. The CDR3 consists of 12 residues. V lost 7 bases, J lost 5 bases, and 11 bases lay in between. From germline, CDR1 is MNHEY and CDR2 SVGAGI. The CDR3 loop reads CASTGPDTEAFF. The CDR3 nucleotides read TGTGCCAGCACAGGCCCAGATACTGAAGCTTTCTTT.

CDR3 sequence reads: CASSWGQGENYEQYF. The CDR3 region has the DNA TGTGCCAGCAGCTGGGGACAGGGCGAGAACTACGAGCAGTACTTC. The chain joins TRBV5-6 to TRBJ2-7; 9 nucleotides match TRBD1. The CDR3 length is 15 residues. From germline, CDR1 is SGHDT and CDR2 YYEEEE. V gave up 3 bases and J gave up 3 bases; unmatched junction bases: 7.

This clone was seen once. The CDR3 DNA is TGTGCCAGTAGTATGAGGGGCAGGGGCCCCGATTTTAGAACCCAGTACTTC. Encoded protein: CASSMRGRGPDFRTQYF. The chain has TRBV19 and TRBJ2-5, with D maybe TRBD1 (6 bases). This CDR3 spans 17 amino acids. V was trimmed by 3 bases and J by 8 bases, leaving 25 bases between them. Germline CDR1 LNHDA, CDR2 SQIVND (reference sequence).

The V gene is TRBV6-1, the J gene TRBJ2-1; 7 bases agree with TRBD2. This CDR3 has 15 residues. Germline values: CDR1 MNHNS, CDR2 SASEGT. Unmatched junction bases numbered 10, after V lost 6 bases and J lost 5 bases. The CDR3 region has the DNA TGTGCCAGCAGACCGGGATCTAGCGGTAACAATGAGCAGTTCTTC. Amino acids: CASRPGSSGNNEQFF.

A remark on this clone: In the same sample, other DNA sequences code for this CDR3. The chain has TRBV9 and TRBJ1-2; 9 bases map to TRBD1. J lost 6 bases, V lost 8 bases, and 14 bases had no gene match. The CDR3 totals 15 residues. Germline V gives CDR1 SGDLS, CDR2 YYNGEE. This CDR3 reads CASSPIGQGRDGYTF. The CDR3 DNA is TGTGCCAGTAGCCCAATCGGACAGGGGAGGGATGGCTACACCTTC.

The rearrangement joins TRBV11-1 to TRBJ1-1; D remains ambiguous. CDR3 length: 12 amino acids. Per germline, CDR1 SGHAT and CDR2 FQDESV (reference sequence). The V and J ends lost 6 bases and 1 base respectively, with 6 bases between them. The CDR3 nucleotides read TGTGCCAGCAGTCCAGGGAACACTGAAGCTTTCTTT. Its protein is CASSPGNTEAFF.

This CDR3 reads CASGAYWGPQHF. Written as DNA, the CDR3 is TGTGCCAGTGGGGCCTATTGGGGGCCCCAGCATTTT. The chain joins TRBV19 to TRBJ1-5, with D tentatively TRBD1 (5 bases). The CDR3 has 12 amino acids. The V gene lost 8 bases and the J gene lost 9 bases, with 14 bases spanning the gap. In germline, CDR1 is LNHDA, CDR2 SQIVND (reference sequence).

The sample holds a few counts of this clone. This chain uses TRBV27 with TRBJ2-3; D is unclear. Germline lookup yields CDR1 MNHEY and CDR2 SMNVEV (reference sequence). Trimming stripped 8 bases from V and 1 base from J, with 22 bases between. The CDR3 is made up of 17 amino acids. The CDR3 DNA sequence: TGTGCCAGCCGGCCCTTACTACGTTTTGAGGGCACAGATACGCAGTATTTT. Translated, it gives CASRPLLRFEGTDTQYF.

The J gene is TRBJ2-7, the V gene TRBV5-1, with D unclear. V dropped 4 bases and J dropped 6 bases, with 14 bases sitting between them. The CDR3 sequence is 13 residues long. Germline V CDR1 and CDR2: SGHRS, YFSETQ. The CDR3 reads CASSPRFSGEQYF. As DNA, the CDR3 is TGCGCCAGCAGCCCACGGTTCTCCGGCGAGCAGTACTTC.

A single count supports this clone. The chain employs TRBV15 and TRBJ2-7; the match to TRBD1 covers 8 bases. CDR1 is LNHNV, CDR2 YYDKDF, per germline (reference sequence). The V and J ends lost 2 bases and 9 bases, in that order; junction bases with no gene match: 6. The CDR3 totals 13 residues. The CDR3 DNA is TGTGCCACCAGCAGACTACAGGGGGATGGGCAGTACTTC. It translates to CATSRLQGDGQYF.

The chain employs TRBV15 and TRBJ2-3; TRBD2 is a possible D gene (5 bases). Looked up from germline, CDR1 is LNHNV and CDR2 is YYDKDF (reference sequence). The CDR3 runs 16 residues. V dropped 1 base and J dropped 3 bases, with 14 bases sitting between them. CDR3 in DNA: TGTGCCACCAGCAGAGTCGGGGTGTCCCGTACAGATACGCAGTATTTT. It codes for CATSRVGVSRTDTQYF.

The V and J genes are TRBV7-2 and TRBJ1-5; tentative D call: TRBD1 (5 bases). This CDR3 is built from 13 residues. V gave up 5 bases and J gave up 4 bases, with 9 bases separating them. Germline assignment: CDR1 SGHTA and CDR2 FQGNSA. The CDR3 reads CASSRGPNQPQHF. The CDR3 DNA is TGTGCCAGCAGCAGGGGCCCGAATCAGCCCCAGCATTTT.

The rearrangement uses TRBV19 and TRBJ1-4; D might be TRBD1 (5 bases). With 5 bases removed from V and 11 bases from J, the gap between germline ends came to 15 bases. Germline V gives CDR1 LNHDA, CDR2 SQIVND (reference sequence). The CDR3 extends over 13 amino acids. The CDR3 loop is CASSQEPGTKLFF. As DNA, the CDR3 is TGTGCCAGTAGTCAAGAACCAGGGACTAAACTGTTTTTT.

The gene calls are TRBV9 and TRBJ1-2, with 7 bases lining up with TRBD1. V gave up 3 bases and J gave up 13 bases; unmatched junction bases: 12. Germline V gives CDR1 SGDLS, CDR2 YYNGEE. This CDR3 spans 13 amino acids. The CDR3 DNA reads TGTGCCAGCAGCGGACAGGGAGCTGCGCCTGGCACCTTC. This encodes CASSGQGAAPGTF.

This chain uses TRBV27 with TRBJ2-7; D remains unclear. The CDR3 consists of 17 residues. Per germline, CDR1 MNHEY and CDR2 SMNVEV (reference sequence). V was shortened by 5 bases and J by 2 bases, with 22 bases between the two germline ends. CDR3 nucleotides: TGTGCCAGCAGTCCCCACGCCGTGGCCCAGAGGACCTACGAGCAGTACTTC. Protein sequence: CASSPHAVAQRTYEQYF.

The V call is TRBV6-5, the J call TRBJ2-7; TRBD1 aligns across 9 bases. J gave up 6 bases and V 1 base, and 1 base lay outside the gene matches. The germline V gene has CDR1 MNHEY and CDR2 SVGAGI. The CDR3 is 13 amino acids. The CDR3 loop reads CASSYWTGAEQYF. CDR3 in DNA: TGTGCCAGCAGTTACTGGACAGGGGCCGAGCAGTACTTC.

The CDR3 here is CASSLTDPGELFF. In DNA form, the CDR3 reads TGTGCCAGCAGCCTGACAGATCCCGGGGAGCTGTTTTTT. The rearrangement uses TRBV7-9 and TRBJ2-2, with TRBD1 as a possible D gene (5 bases). CDR1 is SEHNR, CDR2 FQNEAQ, per germline (reference sequence). The V and J ends lost 5 bases and 6 bases respectively, with 10 bases between them. There are 13 residues in the CDR3.

The chain combines TRBV10-2 with TRBJ1-4; 12 positions agree with TRBD1. Germline values: CDR1 WSHSY, CDR2 SAAADI. Losses at the gene ends were 3 bases for V and 5 bases for J; bases not matched to a gene: 4. CDR3 size: 16 residues. Here the CDR3 DNA reads TGCGCCAGCAGTGACGCCGGGACAGGGGGCAATGAAAAACTGTTTTTT. This codes for CASSDAGTGGNEKLFF.

The table lists this clone with a few counts. The chain links TRBV14 to TRBJ2-7, with D possibly being TRBD1 (6 bases). The ends were cut back, 4 bases at V and 3 bases at J, with 16 bases in the middle. Germline values: CDR1 SGHDN, CDR2 FVKESK. The CDR3 is 15 amino acids. CDR3 nucleotide sequence: TGTGCCAGCAGCCCCTCCGGGACAAAAAGCTACGAGCAGTACTTC. Protein product: CASSPSGTKSYEQYF.

A word on this clone: The same CDR3 also results from other DNA sequences found in this sample. This chain uses TRBV28 with TRBJ2-3, with no clear D. Deletions cut 5 bases from V and 0 bases from J, with 6 bases between. The CDR3 contains 13 residues. CDR1 and CDR2 (germline): MDHEN, SYDVKM. The CDR3 bases are TGTGCCAGCAGTCCGACTAGCACAGATACGCAGTATTTT. Its protein product is CASSPTSTDTQYF.